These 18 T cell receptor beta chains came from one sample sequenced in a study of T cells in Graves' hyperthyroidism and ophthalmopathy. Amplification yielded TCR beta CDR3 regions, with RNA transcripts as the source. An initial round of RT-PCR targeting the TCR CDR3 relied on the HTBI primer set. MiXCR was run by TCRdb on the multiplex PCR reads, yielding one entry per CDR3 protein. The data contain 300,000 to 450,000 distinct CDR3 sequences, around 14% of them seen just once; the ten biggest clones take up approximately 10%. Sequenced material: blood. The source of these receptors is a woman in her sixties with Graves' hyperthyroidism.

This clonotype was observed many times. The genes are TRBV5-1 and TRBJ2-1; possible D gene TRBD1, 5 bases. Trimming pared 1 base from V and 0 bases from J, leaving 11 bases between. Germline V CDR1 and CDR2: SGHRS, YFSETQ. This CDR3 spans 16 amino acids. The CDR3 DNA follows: TGCGCCAGCAGCTTGCAAACAGGAAGCTCCTACAATGAGCAGTTCTTC. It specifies CASSLQTGSSYNEQFF.

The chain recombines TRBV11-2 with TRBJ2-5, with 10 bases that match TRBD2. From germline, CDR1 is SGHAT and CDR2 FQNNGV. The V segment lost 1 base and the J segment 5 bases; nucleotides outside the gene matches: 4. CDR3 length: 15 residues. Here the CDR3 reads CASSLVLAGTETQYF. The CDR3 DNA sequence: TGTGCCAGCAGCTTAGTACTAGCGGGAACGGAGACCCAGTACTTC. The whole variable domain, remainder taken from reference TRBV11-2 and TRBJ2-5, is EAGVAQSPRYKIIEKRQSVAFWCNPISGHATLYWYQQILGQGPKLLIQFQNNGVVDDSQLPKDRFSAERLKGVDSTLKIQPAKLEDSAVYLCASSLVLAGTETQYFGPGTRLLVL.

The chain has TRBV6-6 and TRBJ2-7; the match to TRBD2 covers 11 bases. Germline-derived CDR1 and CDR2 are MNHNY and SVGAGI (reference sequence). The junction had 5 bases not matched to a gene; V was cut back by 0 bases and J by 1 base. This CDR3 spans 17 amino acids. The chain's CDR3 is CASSYSLAGGESYEQYF. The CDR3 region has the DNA TGTGCCAGCAGTTACTCCCTAGCGGGAGGCGAATCCTACGAGCAGTACTTC.

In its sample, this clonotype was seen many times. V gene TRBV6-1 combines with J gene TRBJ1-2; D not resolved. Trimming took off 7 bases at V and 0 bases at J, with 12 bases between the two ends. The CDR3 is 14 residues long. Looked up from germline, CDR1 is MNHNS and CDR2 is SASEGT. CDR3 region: CASTEGGTNYGYTF. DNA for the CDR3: TGTGCCAGCACCGAAGGTGGAACTAACTATGGCTACACCTTC.

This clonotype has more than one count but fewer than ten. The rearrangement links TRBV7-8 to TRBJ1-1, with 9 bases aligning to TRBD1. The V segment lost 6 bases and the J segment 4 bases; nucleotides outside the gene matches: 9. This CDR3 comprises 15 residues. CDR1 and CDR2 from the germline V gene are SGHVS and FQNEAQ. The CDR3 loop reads CASSSQGALGTEAFF. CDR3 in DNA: TGTGCCAGCAGTTCACAGGGGGCCTTAGGCACTGAAGCTTTCTTT.

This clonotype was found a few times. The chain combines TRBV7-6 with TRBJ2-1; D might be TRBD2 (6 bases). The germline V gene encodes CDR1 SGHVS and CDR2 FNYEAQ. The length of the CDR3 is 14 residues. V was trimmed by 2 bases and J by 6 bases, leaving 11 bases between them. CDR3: CASSLSGGANEQFF. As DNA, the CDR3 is TGTGCCAGCAGCTTATCAGGAGGGGCCAATGAGCAGTTCTTC.

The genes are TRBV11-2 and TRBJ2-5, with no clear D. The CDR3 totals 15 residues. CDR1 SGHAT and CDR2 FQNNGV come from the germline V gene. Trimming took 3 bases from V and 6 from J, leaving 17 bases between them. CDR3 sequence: CASSLSAGLSQTQYF. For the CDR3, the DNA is TGTGCCAGCAGCTTGTCGGCAGGCTTGTCGCAGACCCAGTACTTC.

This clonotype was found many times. The chain's CDR3 is CSATSGDTEAFF. Written as DNA, the CDR3 is TGCAGTGCTACCTCAGGGGACACTGAAGCTTTCTTT. The chain is built from TRBV20-1 and TRBJ1-1, with a tentative D call TRBD1 (6 bases). Deletions cut 4 bases from V and 3 bases from J, with 9 bases between. CDR3 length: 12 amino acids. Germline V gene sequence: CDR1 DFQATT, CDR2 SNEGSKA (reference sequence).

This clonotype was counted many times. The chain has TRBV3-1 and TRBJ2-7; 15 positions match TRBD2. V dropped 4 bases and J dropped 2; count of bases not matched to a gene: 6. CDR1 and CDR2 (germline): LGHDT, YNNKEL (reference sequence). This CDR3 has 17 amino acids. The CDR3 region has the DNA TGTGCCAGCAGCCGCGGGACTAGCGGGAGGAGGACCTACGAGCAGTACTTC. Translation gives CASSRGTSGRRTYEQYF.

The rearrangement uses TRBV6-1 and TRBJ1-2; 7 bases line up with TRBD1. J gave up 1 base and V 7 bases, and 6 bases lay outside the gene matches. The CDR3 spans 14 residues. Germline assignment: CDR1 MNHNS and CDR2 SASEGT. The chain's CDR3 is CASTMTGSNYGYTF. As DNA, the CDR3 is TGTGCCAGCACGATGACAGGGAGTAACTATGGCTACACCTTC.

The chain's CDR3 is CASSLPGREQYF. The CDR3 DNA is TGTGCCAGCAGTTTACCAGGACGCGAGCAGTACTTC. V gene TRBV27 combines with J gene TRBJ2-7; D remains unclear. CDR1 and CDR2 from the germline V gene are MNHEY and SMNVEV (reference sequence). The CDR3 has 12 amino acids. V lost 2 bases to trimming and J lost 6 bases, with 8 bases between them.

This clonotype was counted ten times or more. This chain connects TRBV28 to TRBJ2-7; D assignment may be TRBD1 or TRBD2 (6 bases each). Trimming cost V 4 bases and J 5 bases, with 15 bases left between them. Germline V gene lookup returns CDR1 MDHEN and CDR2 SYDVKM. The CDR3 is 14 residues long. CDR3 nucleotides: TGTGCCAGCAGTTCACCGGGGGCCACGGACGAGCAGTACTTC. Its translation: CASSSPGATDEQYF.

The CDR3 DNA reads TGTGCCAGTAGTATAGAGGGGAGCGGGAGATTAAATGAGCAGTTCTTC. Translated: CASSIEGSGRLNEQFF. V usage is TRBV19 and J usage is TRBJ2-1; 8 bases line up with TRBD2. Trimming cost V 0 bases and J 7 bases; bases outside gene matches: 8. The germline V gene encodes CDR1 LNHDA and CDR2 SQIVND (reference sequence). This CDR3 spans 16 amino acids.

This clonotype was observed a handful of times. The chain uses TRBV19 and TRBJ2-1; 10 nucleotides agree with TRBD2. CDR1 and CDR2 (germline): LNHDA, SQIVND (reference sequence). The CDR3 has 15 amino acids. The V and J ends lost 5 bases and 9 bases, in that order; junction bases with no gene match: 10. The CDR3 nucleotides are TGTGCCAGTAGTGGATCCAGCGGGAGGGAGAGTGAGCAGTTCTTC. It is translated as CASSGSSGRESEQFF.

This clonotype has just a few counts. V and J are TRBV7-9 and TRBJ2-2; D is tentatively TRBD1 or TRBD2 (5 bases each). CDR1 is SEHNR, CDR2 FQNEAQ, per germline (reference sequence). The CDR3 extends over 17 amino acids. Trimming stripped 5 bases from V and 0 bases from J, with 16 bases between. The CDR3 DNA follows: TGTGCCAGCAGCCACAGTCGGGGCGGAACGAACACCGGGGAGCTGTTTTTT. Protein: CASSHSRGGTNTGELFF.

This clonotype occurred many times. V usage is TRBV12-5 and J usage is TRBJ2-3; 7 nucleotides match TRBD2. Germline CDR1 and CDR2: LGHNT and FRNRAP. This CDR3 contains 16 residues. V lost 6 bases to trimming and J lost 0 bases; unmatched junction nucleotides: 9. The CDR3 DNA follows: TGTGCTAGTGGCCCTGGGCTAGCGGCAAGCACAGATACGCAGTATTTT. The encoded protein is CASGPGLAASTDTQYF.

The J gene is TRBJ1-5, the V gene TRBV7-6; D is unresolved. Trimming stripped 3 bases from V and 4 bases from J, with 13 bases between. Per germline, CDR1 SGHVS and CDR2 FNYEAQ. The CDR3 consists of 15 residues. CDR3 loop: CASSFPLGFNQPQHF. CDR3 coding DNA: TGTGCCAGCAGCTTCCCTCTGGGGTTTAATCAGCCCCAGCATTTT.

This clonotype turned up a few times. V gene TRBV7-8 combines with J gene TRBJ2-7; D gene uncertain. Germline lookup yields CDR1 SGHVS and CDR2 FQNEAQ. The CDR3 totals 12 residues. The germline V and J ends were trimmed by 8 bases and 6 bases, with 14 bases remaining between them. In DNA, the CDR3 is TGTGCCAGCGGCCTGGGGTCTTTCGAGCAGTACTTC. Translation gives CASGLGSFEQYF. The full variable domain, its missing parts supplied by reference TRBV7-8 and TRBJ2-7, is GAGVSQSPRYKVAKRGQDVALRCDPISGHVSLFWYQQALGQGPEFLTYFQNEAQLDKSGLPSDRFFAERPEGSVSTLKIQRTQQEDSAVYLCASGLGSFEQYFGPGTRLTVT.